Listed here are 18 T cell receptor beta chains from one sample, sequenced in a study of T cell clones after liver transplantation. Clones were read by immunoSEQ multiplex PCR, and TCRdb kept only the in-frame ones, dropping some. The table includes over 50,000 clones, 65% to 85% detected once. The sequenced sample was CD4+ T cells from blood, obtained before liver transplant. Receptors originate from a human donor who received a liver transplant.

The V gene is TRBV27, the J gene TRBJ2-7, with 8 bases identical to TRBD2. CDR3 size: 13 residues. With 6 bases clipped from V and 3 bases from J, the junction kept 4 bases outside the gene matches. Germline lookup yields CDR1 MNHEY and CDR2 SMNVEV (reference sequence). Written as DNA, the CDR3 is TGTGCCAGCAGAGGGGCGGGAGGCTACGAGCAGTACTTC. The encoded protein is CASRGAGGYEQYF.

The V gene is TRBV9, the J gene TRBJ2-1; 10 nucleotides align to TRBD2. CDR1 is SGDLS and CDR2 is YYNGEE in the germline V gene. The CDR3 has 19 residues. J was trimmed by 6 bases and V by 4 bases; bases with no gene match: 19. CDR3 nucleotide sequence: TGTGCCAGCAGCTTAGAACCCGGGGCTAGCGGGAGTATTCGCAATGAGCAGTTCTTC. This sequence encodes CASSLEPGASGSIRNEQFF.

This chain uses TRBV27 with TRBJ2-1; 12 bases are shared with TRBD2. V trimming: 5 bases; J trimming: 4 bases; junction bases outside the gene matches: 6. Germline V gene lookup returns CDR1 MNHEY and CDR2 SMNVEV (reference sequence). The CDR3 contains 16 residues. CDR3: CASSVPGLAGYNEQFF. CDR3 in DNA: TGTGCCAGCAGTGTGCCGGGACTAGCGGGTTACAATGAGCAGTTCTTC.

The V gene is TRBV18, the J gene TRBJ2-7; D may be TRBD1 or TRBD2 (5 bases each). The CDR3 contains 13 residues. V lost 2 bases, J lost 7 bases, and 12 bases lay in between. CDR1 and CDR2 from the germline V gene are KGHSH and LQKENI. CDR3: CASSPGLGEEQYF. DNA of the CDR3: TGTGCCAGCTCACCAGGGCTGGGGGAAGAGCAGTACTTC.

The chain carries TRBV15 and TRBJ1-5; D remains ambiguous. CDR1 is LNHNV and CDR2 is YYDKDF in the germline V gene (reference sequence). This CDR3 comprises 12 residues. V was pared by 1 base and J by 7 bases, with 5 bases between. This CDR3 reads CATSRGRQPQHF. CDR3 nucleotides: TGTGCCACCAGCAGAGGTAGGCAGCCCCAGCATTTT.

CDR3 coding DNA: TGTGCCAGCAGTTTACCTCGACAGAGAGCTAACTATGGCTACACCTTC. Amino acids: CASSLPRQRANYGYTF. This chain connects TRBV28 to TRBJ1-2; tentatively, D is TRBD1 (5 bases). The CDR3 spans 16 residues. Germline CDR1 reads MDHEN; CDR2 reads SYDVKM. V lost 2 bases and J lost 0, with 13 bases in between.

The rearrangement joins TRBV5-6 to TRBJ2-5, with TRBD2 as a possible D gene (6 bases). Germline V gives CDR1 SGHDT, CDR2 YYEEEE. V was clipped by 4 bases and J by 1 base, with 14 bases between them. The CDR3 loop spans 15 amino acids. DNA for the CDR3: TGTGCCAGCAGCCCGGGGGTCCAAAGCCAAGAGACCCAGTACTTC. This sequence encodes CASSPGVQSQETQYF. The whole variable domain, remainder taken from reference TRBV5-6 and TRBJ2-5, is DAGVTQSPTHLIKTRGQQVTLRCSPKSGHDTVSWYQQALGQGPQFIFQYYEEEERQRGNFPDRFSGHQFPNYSSELNVNALLLGDSALYLCASSPGVQSQETQYFGPGTRLLVL.

This clone was detected only a few times. The chain employs TRBV18 and TRBJ2-7; maybe TRBD2 (6 bases). CDR3 size: 14 residues. Germline lookup yields CDR1 KGHSH and CDR2 LQKENI. The V end was cut by 0 bases, the J end by 2 bases, with 8 bases between. The CDR3 reads CASSPPGSPYEQYF. The CDR3 coding sequence is TGTGCCAGCTCACCACCCGGGAGCCCCTACGAGCAGTACTTC. Full variable domain (rest looked up from reference TRBV18 and TRBJ2-7): NAGVMQNPRHLVRRRGQEARLRCSPMKGHSHVYWYRQLPEEGLKFMVYLQKENIIDESGMPKERFSAEFPKEGPSILRIQQVVRGDSAAYFCASSPPGSPYEQYFGPGTRLTVT.

The chain uses TRBV6-1 and TRBJ2-2, with unresolved D. The CDR3 contains 14 residues. V was clipped by 0 bases and J by 0 bases, with 2 bases between them. Germline lookup yields CDR1 MNHNS and CDR2 SASEGT. The CDR3 sequence is CASSEAANTGELFF. Written as DNA, the CDR3 is TGTGCCAGCAGTGAAGCGGCGAACACCGGGGAGCTGTTTTTT.

The rearrangement uses TRBV14 and TRBJ1-3; no clear D gene. V lost 5 bases to trimming and J lost 0 bases, with 11 bases between them. The V gene's germline CDR1 is SGHDN and CDR2 FVKESK. The CDR3 runs to 15 residues. CDR3: CASSFSRLSGNTIYF. CDR3 nucleotides: TGTGCCAGCAGCTTTAGCCGGCTCTCTGGAAACACCATATATTTT.

The chain couples TRBV5-1 to TRBJ1-3; D gene uncertain. The CDR3 runs 15 residues. Per germline, CDR1 SGHRS and CDR2 YFSETQ. Trimming took 0 bases from V and 0 from J, leaving 7 bases between them. The CDR3 loop reads CASSLDGSSGNTIYF. In nucleotides, the CDR3 is TGCGCCAGCAGCTTGGATGGGAGCTCTGGAAACACCATATATTTT.

This clone was observed a few times. The chain couples TRBV19 to TRBJ2-7; 11 bases agree with TRBD1. Germline V gene sequence: CDR1 LNHDA, CDR2 SQIVND (reference sequence). CDR3 length: 15 amino acids. Trimming took 4 bases from V and 6 from J; bases not matched to a gene: 8. CDR3 sequence: CASSTMDRGQVEQYF. CDR3 DNA sequence: TGTGCCAGTAGTACAATGGACAGGGGGCAGGTCGAGCAGTACTTC.

This chain connects TRBV5-6 to TRBJ1-4; a possible D gene is TRBD1 (6 bases). This CDR3 spans 15 amino acids. Trimming pared 4 bases from V and 7 bases from J, leaving 17 bases between. CDR1 is SGHDT and CDR2 is YYEEEE in the germline V gene. CDR3 sequence: CASSPTGGYSEKLFF. The DNA for the CDR3 is TGTGCCAGCAGCCCGACGGGGGGCTATAGTGAAAAACTGTTTTTT.

This clone was picked up one time. V is TRBV15 and J is TRBJ1-2; 9 bases are shared with TRBD1. J lost 4 bases, V lost 5 bases, and 8 bases had no gene match. The CDR3 extends over 15 amino acids. Germline CDR1 and CDR2: LNHNV and YYDKDF (reference sequence). The CDR3 sequence is CATSRPGTGSYGYTF. The CDR3 DNA reads TGTGCCACCAGCCGTCCCGGGACAGGGAGCTATGGCTACACCTTC. The full variable domain, completed using reference TRBV15 and TRBJ1-2, is DAMVIQNPRYQVTQFGKPVTLSCSQTLNHNVMYWYQQKSSQAPKLLFHYYDKDFNNEADTPDNFQSRRPNTSFCFLDIRSPGLGDTAMYLCATSRPGTGSYGYTFGSGTRLTVV.

The V call is TRBV20-1, the J call TRBJ1-1; no clear D gene. In germline, CDR1 is DFQATT, CDR2 SNEGSKA (reference sequence). The CDR3 has 11 residues. For the CDR3, the DNA is TGCAGCACGGGCCCGAACACTGAAGCTTTCTTT. It codes for CSTGPNTEAFF.

The chain couples TRBV7-6 to TRBJ2-3; TRBD2 agrees at 11 bases. Germline V gives CDR1 SGHVS, CDR2 FNYEAQ. This CDR3 spans 15 amino acids. Unmatched junction bases numbered 6, after V lost 4 bases and J lost 6 bases. The CDR3 sequence: CASSSTSGVGDTQYF. For the CDR3, the DNA is TGTGCCAGCAGCTCGACTAGCGGGGTAGGGGATACGCAGTATTTT.

The chain combines TRBV5-6 with TRBJ1-2; TRBD1 aligns across 8 bases. V trimming: 4 bases; J trimming: 5 bases; junction bases outside the gene matches: 13. The germline V gene encodes CDR1 SGHDT and CDR2 YYEEEE. The CDR3 is 16 amino acids. The CDR3: CASSRLDRGVPYGYTF. The DNA for the CDR3 is TGTGCCAGCAGCAGGCTCGACAGGGGCGTGCCATATGGCTACACCTTC.

V is TRBV4-1 and J is TRBJ1-5; D gene unclear. Germline V lookup: CDR1 MGHRA, CDR2 YSYEKL. This CDR3 is built from 12 residues. V was cut by 0 bases and J by 7 bases, with 4 bases left in between. The CDR3: CASSQDQQPQHF. CDR3 DNA: TGCGCCAGCAGCCAAGACCAACAGCCCCAGCATTTT.